The clone carrying this T cell receptor (beta chain) was detected only once. Germline CDR1 and CDR2: SGDLS and YYNGEE. The CDR3 sequence is 15 residues long. Trimming pared 0 bases from V and 0 bases from J, leaving 7 bases between. Likely unrecorded immune exposures existed in these nominally healthy donors. Primers for the PCR totalled 60 Vbeta and 13 Jbeta. In the authors' methods: An analysis performed later counted around 86 million unique TCR beta chains (roughly 11 million of them shared). Sequencing used immunoSEQ multiplex PCR; TCRdb keeps in-frame clones, though not all of them. V and J calls and clone size come straight from that table; D and trimming were deduced from the DNA. The sample records around 64,000 clones, roughly 75% being singletons. This sample was taken from a study of cytomegalovirus exposure and HLA in healthy donors. As for the study in general: Around 87 million unique TCRs, all from HLA-typed donors, were included in an early release of the data.

The TCR originated in a man between 25 and 39 years old in good health and CMV-seropositive. The J gene is TRBJ2-1, the V gene TRBV9, with D possibly being TRBD1 (6 bases). Sequencing was carried out using PBMCs. The CDR3 loop is CASSVGTDSYNEQFF. The DNA of the CDR3 is TGTGCCAGCAGCGTAGGGACAGACTCCTACAATGAGCAGTTCTTC.